This T cell receptor beta chain is drawn from a study of blood T cell repertoires in COVID-19. Authors' processing steps: Counts of nucleated cells, estimated from reference gene primer amplification, were obtained. Here immunoSEQ multiplex PCR was the method, and the copy in TCRdb shows in-frame clones only, minus some. Clonal size and the V and J genes are those of that table, whereas D and trimming came from the DNA. The sample consists of 180,000 or so clones, approximately 88% of them appearing once. Sequenced: PBMCs or T cells enriched from blood (not recorded which). This clonotype was sampled from a woman between 55 and 75 years old who had recovered from COVID-19.

Written as DNA, the CDR3 is TGTGCCAGCAGTTTATTTTGGGGGCGAAGCTACGAGCAGTACTTC. It specifies CASSLFWGRSYEQYF. J is TRBJ2-7 and V is TRBV27; D perhaps matches TRBD1 (6 bases). CDR3 size: 15 residues. With 1 base removed from V and 3 bases from J, the gap between germline ends came to 13 bases. The germline gives CDR1 MNHEY, CDR2 SMNVEV (reference sequence).